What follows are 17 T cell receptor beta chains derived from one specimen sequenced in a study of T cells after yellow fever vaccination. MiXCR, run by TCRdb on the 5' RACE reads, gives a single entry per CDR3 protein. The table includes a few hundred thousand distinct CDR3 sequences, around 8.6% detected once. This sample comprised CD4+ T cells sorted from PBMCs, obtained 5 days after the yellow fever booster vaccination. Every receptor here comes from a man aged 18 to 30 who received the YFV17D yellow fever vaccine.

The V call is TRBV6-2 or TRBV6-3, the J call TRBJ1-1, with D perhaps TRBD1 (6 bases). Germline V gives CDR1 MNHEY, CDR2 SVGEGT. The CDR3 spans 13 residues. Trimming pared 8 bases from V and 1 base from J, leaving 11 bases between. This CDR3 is CASVLQGNTEAFF. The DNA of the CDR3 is TGTGCCAGCGTACTACAGGGGAACACTGAAGCTTTCTTT.

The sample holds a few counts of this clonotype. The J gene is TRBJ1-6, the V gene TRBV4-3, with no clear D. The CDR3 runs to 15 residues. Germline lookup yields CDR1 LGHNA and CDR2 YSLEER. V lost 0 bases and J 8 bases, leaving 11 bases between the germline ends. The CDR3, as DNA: TGCGCCAGCAGCCAAGATCGGGCAGGAGATTCACCCCTCCACTTT. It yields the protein CASSQDRAGDSPLHF.

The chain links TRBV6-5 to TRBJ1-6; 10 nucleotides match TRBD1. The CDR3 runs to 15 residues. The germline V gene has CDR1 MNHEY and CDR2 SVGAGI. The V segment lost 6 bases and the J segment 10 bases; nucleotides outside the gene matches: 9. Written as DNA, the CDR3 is TGTGCCAGCAGCTCCGGGGACAGGGGAGTGTCACCCCTCCACTTT. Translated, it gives CASSSGDRGVSPLHF.

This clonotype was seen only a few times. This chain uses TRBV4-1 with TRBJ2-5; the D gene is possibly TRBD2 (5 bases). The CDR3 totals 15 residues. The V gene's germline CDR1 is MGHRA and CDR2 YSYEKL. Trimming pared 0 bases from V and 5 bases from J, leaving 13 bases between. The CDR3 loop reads CASSQEDRRGETQYF. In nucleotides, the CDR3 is TGCGCCAGCAGCCAAGAGGACCGGAGAGGGGAGACCCAGTACTTC.

The DNA for the CDR3 is TGCGCCAGCAGCCCGGGCGGCCTATATTTAGATACGCAGTATTTT. Amino acid sequence: CASSPGGLYLDTQYF. The chain couples TRBV5-1 to TRBJ2-3, with D uncertain. V lost 4 bases, J lost 5 bases, and 17 bases lay in between. Germline CDR1 reads SGHRS; CDR2 reads YFSETQ. CDR3 length: 15 residues.

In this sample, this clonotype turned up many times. CDR3 sequence (DNA): TGTGCCAGCAGCCGACTAGCGGGGCCGGGCACCCAGTACTTC. Encoded protein: CASSRLAGPGTQYF. This chain connects TRBV2 to TRBJ2-5; 11 bases map to TRBD2. CDR3 size: 14 residues. Germline V gene lookup returns CDR1 SNHLY and CDR2 FYNNEI. V lost 6 bases to trimming and J lost 8 bases; unmatched junction nucleotides: 8.

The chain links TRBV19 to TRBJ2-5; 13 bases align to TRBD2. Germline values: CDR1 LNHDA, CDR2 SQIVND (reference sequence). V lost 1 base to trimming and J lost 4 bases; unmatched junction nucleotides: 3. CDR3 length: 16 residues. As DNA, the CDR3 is TGTGCCAGTAGTATAGCCGGGACTAGCGGGGCAGAGACCCAGTACTTC. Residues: CASSIAGTSGAETQYF. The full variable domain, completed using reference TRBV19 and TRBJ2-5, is DGGITQSPKYLFRKEGQNVTLSCEQNLNHDAMYWYRQDPGQGLRLIYYSQIVNDFQKGDIAEGYSVSREKKESFPLTVTSAQKNPTAFYLCASSIAGTSGAETQYFGPGTRLLVL.

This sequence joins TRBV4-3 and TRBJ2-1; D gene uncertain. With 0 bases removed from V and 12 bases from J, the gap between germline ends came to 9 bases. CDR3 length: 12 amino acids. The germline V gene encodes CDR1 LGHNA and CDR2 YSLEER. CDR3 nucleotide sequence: TGCGCCAGCAGCCAAGAGGAAGTGCGGCAGTTCTTC. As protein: CASSQEEVRQFF.

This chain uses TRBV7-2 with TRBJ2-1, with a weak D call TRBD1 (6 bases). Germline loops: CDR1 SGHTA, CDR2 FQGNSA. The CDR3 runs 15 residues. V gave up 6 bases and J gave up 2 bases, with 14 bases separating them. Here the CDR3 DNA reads TGTGCCAGCAGTTTAAGCCAGGGGACCTACAATGAGCAGTTCTTC. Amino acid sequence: CASSLSQGTYNEQFF.

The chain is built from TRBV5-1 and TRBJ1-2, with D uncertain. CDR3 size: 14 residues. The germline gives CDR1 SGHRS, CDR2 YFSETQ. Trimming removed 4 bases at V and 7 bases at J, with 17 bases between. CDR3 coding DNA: TGCGCCAGCAGCCGAGAGAGCGGTATGACTGGCTACACCTTC. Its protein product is CASSRESGMTGYTF.

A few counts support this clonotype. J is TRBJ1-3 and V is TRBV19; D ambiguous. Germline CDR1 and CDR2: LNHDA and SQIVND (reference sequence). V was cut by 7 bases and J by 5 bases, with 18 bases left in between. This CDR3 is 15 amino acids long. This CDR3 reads CASTNGLAGRNTIYF. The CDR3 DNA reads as TGTGCCAGTACCAACGGGCTGGCAGGCCGAAACACCATATATTTT. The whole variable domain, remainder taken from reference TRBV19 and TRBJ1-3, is DGGITQSPKYLFRKEGQNVTLSCEQNLNHDAMYWYRQDPGQGLRLIYYSQIVNDFQKGDIAEGYSVSREKKESFPLTVTSAQKNPTAFYLCASTNGLAGRNTIYFGEGSWLTVV.

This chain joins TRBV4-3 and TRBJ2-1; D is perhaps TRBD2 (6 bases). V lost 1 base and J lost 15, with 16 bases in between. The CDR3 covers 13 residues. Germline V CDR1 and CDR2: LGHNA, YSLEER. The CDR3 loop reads CASSQVARGLLFF. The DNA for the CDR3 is TGCGCCAGCAGCCAAGTGGCTCGGGGGTTACTGTTCTTC.

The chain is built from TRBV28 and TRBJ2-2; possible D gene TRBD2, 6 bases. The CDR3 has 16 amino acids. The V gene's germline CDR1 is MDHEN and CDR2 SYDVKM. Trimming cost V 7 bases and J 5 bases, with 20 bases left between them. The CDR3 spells CASIAGPLPSTGELFF. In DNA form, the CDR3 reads TGTGCCAGCATCGCGGGACCCCTCCCTAGTACCGGGGAGCTGTTTTTT.

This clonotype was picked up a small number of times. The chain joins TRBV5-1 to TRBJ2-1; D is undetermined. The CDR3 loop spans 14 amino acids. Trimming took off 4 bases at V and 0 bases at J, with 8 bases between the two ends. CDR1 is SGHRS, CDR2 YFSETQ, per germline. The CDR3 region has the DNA TGCGCCAGCAGCCCCTATGCCTCCTACAATGAGCAGTTCTTC. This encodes CASSPYASYNEQFF.

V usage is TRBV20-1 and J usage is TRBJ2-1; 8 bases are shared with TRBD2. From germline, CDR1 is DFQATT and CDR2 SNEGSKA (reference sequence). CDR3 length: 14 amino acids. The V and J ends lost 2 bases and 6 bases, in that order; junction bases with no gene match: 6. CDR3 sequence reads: CSARSGRVGNEQFF. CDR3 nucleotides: TGCAGTGCTAGATCCGGGAGGGTGGGCAATGAGCAGTTCTTC.

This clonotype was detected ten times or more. CDR3 loop: CASSWGSSYEQYF. In DNA, the CDR3 is TGTGCCAGCAGTTGGGGTAGCTCCTACGAGCAGTACTTC. The chain recombines TRBV28 with TRBJ2-7; D not certain. Germline CDR1 reads MDHEN; CDR2 reads SYDVKM. Trimming left V 4 bases short and J 0 bases short, with 7 bases between. This CDR3 contains 13 residues.

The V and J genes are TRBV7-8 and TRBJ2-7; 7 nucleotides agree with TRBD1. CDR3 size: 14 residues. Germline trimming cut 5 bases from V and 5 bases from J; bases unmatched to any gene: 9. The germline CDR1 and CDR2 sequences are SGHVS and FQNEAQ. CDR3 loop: CASSLYRGSHEQYF. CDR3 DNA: TGTGCCAGCAGCCTCTACAGGGGATCCCACGAGCAGTACTTC.